This TCR beta chain was identified during a study of blood T cell repertoires in COVID-19. Across the whole study: From the United States, Italy and Spain came samples of acute and convalescent COVID-19. T cells, B-cell-depleted T cells, or PBMCs provided the cDNA or gDNA that served as material.

TCRdb's copy holds only in-frame clones and misses some; the assay was immunoSEQ multiplex PCR. The profile shows 200,000 to 250,000 clones, approximately 83% of them singletons. V gave up 4 bases and J gave up 8 bases, with 8 bases separating them. The CDR3 runs 11 residues. Germline V gene sequence: CDR1 LGHDT, CDR2 YNNKEL (reference sequence). The receptor was derived from a man older than 75 with acute or convalescent COVID-19. The V gene is TRBV3-1 (or the pseudogene TRBV3-2), the J gene TRBJ1-1; possibly TRBD1 for D (6 bases). The source material was peripheral blood. CDR3 in DNA: TGTGCCAGCAGCCCTGGACAGGAAGCTTTCTTT. It codes for CASSPGQEAFF.